This T cell receptor beta chain comes out of a study of T cells in Graves' hyperthyroidism and ophthalmopathy. Not enrolled were patients with uncontrolled infection, other autoimmune disease, pregnancy or lactation. Used for diagnoses were clinical symptoms, serum thyroxine and TRAb, thyroid ultrasound and orbital computed tomography. Germline-derived CDR1 and CDR2 are MDHEN and SYDVKM. Trimming pared 1 base from V and 4 bases from J, leaving 10 bases between. This CDR3 is built from 14 residues. This clonotype was seen at least ten times. What it binds is not known. Findings of the study overall: Most thyroid clonotypes expanded above 0.001 were also detected in blood. Prediction of ophthalmopathy progression came a median around 6 months pre-onset.

Amplification targeted TCR beta CDR3 regions from RNA transcripts. A first-round RT-PCR of the TCR CDR3 used the HTBI primer set. From the multiplex PCR reads, TCRdb called clonotypes with MiXCR, one entry per CDR3 protein. The table lists about 300,000 distinct CDR3 sequences, about 14% of them singletons. V and J are TRBV28 and TRBJ1-2; D remains unclear. The sample taken for sequencing was blood. The source of this sequence is a woman aged 25 to 39 with Graves' hyperthyroidism that later progressed to Graves' ophthalmopathy. The DNA of the CDR3 is TGTGCCAGCAGTTTATCGGGCGGTCGCTATGGCTACACCTTC. Its translation: CASSLSGGRYGYTF.